Below, 14 T cell receptor beta chains from the same sample are listed, as sequenced in a study of CD8+ T cells in alopecia areata. RNA was extracted and reverse transcribed into cDNA as the sequencing template. Sequenced by immunoSEQ multiplex PCR; TCRdb stores in-frame clones only, minus some. The table has more than 200,000 clones, approximately 40% seen once. Noted treatment: oral pan-JAK inhibitor, 5-10 mg twice daily. Sequenced here: CD4+ T cells sorted from blood, sampled at approximately week 36, from a patient treated with tofacitinib. Every receptor here comes from a human donor with alopecia areata.

The V and J genes are TRBV9 and TRBJ2-1; D might be TRBD1 (5 bases). From germline, CDR1 is SGDLS and CDR2 YYNGEE. V lost 3 bases to trimming and J lost 5 bases, with 15 bases between them. This CDR3 is built from 15 residues. CDR3 amino acids: CASSATGPTDNEQFF. The CDR3 DNA is TGTGCCAGCAGCGCCACCGGGCCGACAGACAATGAGCAGTTCTTC.

In its sample, this clone was seen a few times. The J gene is TRBJ1-1, the V gene TRBV7-3; 8 bases map to TRBD1. V was pared by 5 bases and J by 3 bases, with 5 bases of the junction left unmatched. This CDR3 contains 14 residues. Per germline, CDR1 SGHTA and CDR2 FQGTGA. CDR3 sequence: CASSATGADTEAFF. CDR3 sequence (DNA): TGTGCCAGCAGCGCGACAGGGGCGGACACTGAAGCTTTCTTT. Full variable domain (rest looked up from reference TRBV7-3 and TRBJ1-1): GAGVSQTPSNKVTEKGKYVELRCDPISGHTALYWYRQSLGQGPEFLIYFQGTGAADDSGLPNDRFFAVRPEGSVSTLKIQRTERGDSAVYLCASSATGADTEAFFGQGTRLTVV.

The chain uses TRBV23-1 and TRBJ2-5; 8 bases map to TRBD1. TRBV23-1 is flagged as an ORF with uncertain function. This CDR3 spans 16 amino acids. Losses at the gene ends were 2 bases for V and 5 bases for J; bases not matched to a gene: 10. DNA for the CDR3: TGCGCCAGCAGTCAAACGTCGGGACAGGTGCAGGAGACCCAGTACTTC. This translates into CASSQTSGQVQETQYF.

The chain carries TRBV29-1 and TRBJ1-1, with no clear D. The CDR3 contains 13 residues. Looked up from germline, CDR1 is SQVTM and CDR2 is ANQGSEA. V shed 3 bases and J shed 4 bases, with 12 bases lying between them. The CDR3 DNA reads TGCAGCGTTGAGGGTGGAGATTTCACTGAAGCTTTCTTT. Amino acid sequence: CSVEGGDFTEAFF.

In its sample, this clone was seen a few times. This sequence joins TRBV5-1 and TRBJ1-2; TRBD1 is a possible D gene (5 bases). The V gene's germline CDR1 is SGHRS and CDR2 YFSETQ. CDR3 length equals 14 residues. The V end was cut by 1 base, the J end by 3 bases, with 10 bases between. The CDR3 sequence: CASSLIRADYGYTF. The DNA for the CDR3 is TGCGCCAGCAGCTTGATCAGGGCGGACTATGGCTACACCTTC.

This clone was seen a handful of times. The chain couples TRBV10-3 to TRBJ2-5; D is unclear. Trimming pared 6 bases from V and 2 bases from J, leaving 4 bases between. Germline CDR1 ENHRY, CDR2 SYGVKD. CDR3 length: 11 residues. The CDR3 DNA reads as TGTGCCATCAGAAATCAAGAGACCCAGTACTTC. Translated, it gives CAIRNQETQYF.

With respect to this clone: The same CDR3 also results from other DNA sequences found in this sample. The chain recombines TRBV30 with TRBJ2-7; 7 positions match TRBD1. CDR3 length: 14 residues. Germline CDR1 and CDR2: GTSNPN and SVGIG (reference sequence). The junction had 4 bases not matched to a gene; V was cut back by 0 bases and J by 2 bases. The CDR3 region has the DNA TGTGCCTGGAGTGTTGGGACAGCCACCTACGAGCAGTACTTC. It translates to CAWSVGTATYEQYF.

CDR3 sequence reads: CASQAPERETQYF. In DNA, the CDR3 is TGTGCCAGCCAAGCACCGGAAAGGGAGACCCAGTACTTC. The chain recombines TRBV18 with TRBJ2-5; D remains unclear. This CDR3 region has 13 residues. Germline values: CDR1 KGHSH, CDR2 LQKENI. The V end lost 8 bases, the J end lost 5 bases, and 15 bases lay between the germline ends. Full variable domain (remainder filled in from reference TRBV18 and TRBJ2-5): NAGVMQNPRHLVRRRGQEARLRCSPMKGHSHVYWYRQLPEEGLKFMVYLQKENIIDESGMPKERFSAEFPKEGPSILRIQQVVRGDSAAYFCASQAPERETQYFGPGTRLLVL.

This clone was seen at least ten times. The chain joins TRBV30 to TRBJ1-1, with D uncertain. CDR1 is GTSNPN and CDR2 is SVGIG in the germline V gene (reference sequence). V was clipped by 2 bases and J by 8 bases, with 9 bases between them. The CDR3 is 11 residues long. The CDR3 bases are TGTGCCTGGAGTAGTTCCAAAGAAGCTTTCTTT. This codes for CAWSSSKEAFF.

The V gene is TRBV29-1, the J gene TRBJ2-1, with a tentative D call TRBD2 (6 bases). V lost 5 bases and J 3 bases, leaving 14 bases between the germline ends. This CDR3 is built from 14 residues. Germline V lookup: CDR1 SQVTM, CDR2 ANQGSEA. This CDR3 reads CSVCQGGNYNEQFF. In DNA, the CDR3 is TGCAGCGTTTGCCAGGGAGGCAACTACAATGAGCAGTTCTTC.

The chain combines TRBV7-2 with TRBJ1-5; unclear D gene. With 0 bases removed from V and 0 bases from J, the gap between germline ends came to 6 bases. CDR1 SGHTA and CDR2 FQGNSA come from the germline V gene. The CDR3 is 15 residues long. This chain's CDR3 is CASSLAGYSNQPQHF. The CDR3 DNA is TGTGCCAGCAGCTTAGCGGGATATAGCAATCAGCCCCAGCATTTT.

The V and J genes are TRBV29-1 and TRBJ2-5; D unresolved. Germline lookup yields CDR1 SQVTM and CDR2 ANQGSEA. The V end was cut by 4 bases, the J end by 3 bases, with 12 bases between. The CDR3 is 13 amino acids. The CDR3 coding sequence is TGCAGCGTTGCCCGGACGGAAAAAGAGACCCAGTACTTC. Protein product: CSVARTEKETQYF.

This clone was observed a handful of times. The rearrangement links TRBV7-2 to TRBJ2-1; the D gene could be TRBD1 or TRBD2 (5 bases each). Germline lookup yields CDR1 SGHTA and CDR2 FQGNSA. The CDR3 totals 17 residues. The V gene lost 4 bases and the J gene lost 0 bases, with 16 bases spanning the gap. CDR3: CASSSTGTPSSYNEQFF. CDR3 bases: TGTGCCAGCAGCTCCACCGGGACCCCGAGCTCCTACAATGAGCAGTTCTTC. Full variable domain (rest looked up from reference TRBV7-2 and TRBJ2-1): GAGVSQSPSNKVTEKGKDVELRCDPISGHTALYWYRQSLGQGLEFLIYFQGNSAPDKSGLPSDRFSAERTGGSVSTLTIQRTQQEDSAVYLCASSSTGTPSSYNEQFFGPGTRLTVL.

The chain uses TRBV15 and TRBJ1-2; D is unclear. Germline V gene data show CDR1 as LNHNV and CDR2 as YYDKDF (reference sequence). V lost 3 bases, J lost 8 bases, and 13 bases lay in between. This CDR3 region has 13 residues. CDR3 residues: CATSRDSDAGYTF. The CDR3 nucleotides are TGTGCCACCAGCAGGGATTCGGACGCGGGCTACACCTTC.